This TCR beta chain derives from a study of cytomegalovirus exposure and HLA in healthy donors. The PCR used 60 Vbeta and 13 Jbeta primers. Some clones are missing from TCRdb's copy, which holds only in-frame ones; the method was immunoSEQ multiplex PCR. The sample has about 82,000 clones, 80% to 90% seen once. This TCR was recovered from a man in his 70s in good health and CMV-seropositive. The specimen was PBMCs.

For the CDR3, the DNA is TGCGCCAGCAGCTTAGTGGGACAGCCCAGCTACGAGCAGTACTTC. It yields the protein CASSLVGQPSYEQYF. This chain joins TRBV5-1 and TRBJ2-7; TRBD1 matches at 7 bases. This CDR3 has 15 residues. Germline CDR1 reads SGHRS; CDR2 reads YFSETQ. J gave up 3 bases and V 2 bases, and 8 bases lay outside the gene matches.